The rows below give T cell receptor beta chains drawn from one sample of a study of blood T cell repertoires in COVID-19. The protocol was immunoSEQ multiplex PCR, while the TCRdb copy is restricted to in-frame clones and leaves out a portion. The table has a few hundred thousand clones, 85% to 90% seen once. Sample: PBMCs or T cells enriched from blood (not recorded which). The source of these receptors is a man aged 25-45 years who had recovered from COVID-19. Both conserved end residues are part of each CDR3. Each record gives: D gene, clone size, V gene, J gene, CDR3 DNA, CDR3 protein. D genes are given only for firm matches. For some rows the clone size is stated as once, few or many, or as a class when expanded; others skip it.

>-|-|TRBV6-5|TRBJ2-3
TGTGCCAGCAGGGATGGGGGAGGCCCAGATACGCAGTATTTT
CASRDGGGPDTQYF
>-|once|TRBV5-1|TRBJ2-3
TGCGCCAGCAGCTCCGGGACAGTGGGGAGGGATACGCAGTATTTT
CASSSGTVGRDTQYF
>TRBD2|-|TRBV27|TRBJ2-3
TGTGCCAGCAAGGTAGCGGGGGGAAGCACAGATACGCAGTATTTT
CASKVAGGSTDTQYF
>-|few|TRBV18|TRBJ1-5
TGTGCCAGCTCACCCAACAGGGGCAATCAGCCCCAGCATTTT
CASSPNRGNQPQHF
>TRBD2|-|TRBV19|TRBJ2-3
TGTGCCAGTAGTGGATGGGGGTCTAGCGGGAGAACAGATACGCAGTATTTT
CASSGWGSSGRTDTQYF
>-|-|TRBV6-5|TRBJ1-5
TGTGCCAGCAGTTCGCTAGACAGGCAGGATCAGCCCCAGCATTTT
CASSSLDRQDQPQHF
>TRBD2|once|TRBV3-1/TRBV3-2|TRBJ2-1
TGTGCCAGCAGCCAAGAGCTTGGACTAGCGGGAATCAATGAGCAGTTCTTC
CASSQELGLAGINEQFF
>-|-|TRBV6-1|TRBJ1-1
TGTGCCAGCAGTGAAGTTCTCACTGAAGCTTTCTTT
CASSEVLTEAFF
>-|few|TRBV14|TRBJ2-5
TGTGCCAGCAGCCACAGGGAAGAGACCCAGTACTTC
CASSHREETQYF
>TRBD1|-|TRBV15|TRBJ1-6
TGTGCCACCAGCTGGTCCCGGGACAGGGTGGATTCACCCCTCCACTTT
CATSWSRDRVDSPLHF
>TRBD1|-|TRBV18|TRBJ1-6
TGTGCCAGCTCAGCGGGACAGGAAGGTTCACCCCTCCACTTT
CASSAGQEGSPLHF
>TRBD1|-|TRBV11-3|TRBJ1-1
TGTGCCAGCAGCTTAGGGGGGGACAGTGAAGCTTTCTTT
CASSLGGDSEAFF
>-|once|TRBV12-3/TRBV12-4|TRBJ2-7
TGTGCCAGCAGTGTGAGCTCCTACGAGCAGTACTTC
CASSVSSYEQYF
>-|-|TRBV19|TRBJ1-3
TGTGCCAGTAGTATTCTCACCAGGGTTGGAAACACCATATATTTT
CASSILTRVGNTIYF
>-|-|TRBV3-1/TRBV3-2|TRBJ2-7
TGTGCCAGCAGCCCCACAGACGGGACGGGGGTTCTCTACGAGCAGTACTTC
CASSPTDGTGVLYEQYF
>-|-|TRBV11-2|TRBJ2-7
TGTGCCAGCAGCTTAGCGACAGCTGAATTCTACGAGCAGTACTTC
CASSLATAEFYEQYF
>-|-|TRBV2|TRBJ2-7
TGTGCCAGCAGTGAAGACAGATCCTACGAGCAGTACTTC
CASSEDRSYEQYF
>-|-|TRBV7-9|TRBJ2-7
TGTGCCAGCAGTAAAACAGGAGCCCGGTACGAGCAGTACTTC
CASSKTGARYEQYF
>TRBD1|-|TRBV6-5|TRBJ2-7
TGTGCCAGCACCCAACTGGGACAGGCTACCTACGAGCAGTACTTC
CASTQLGQATYEQYF
>TRBD1|-|TRBV2|TRBJ2-1
TGTGCCAGCAGTACGACAGGGCCAACCTACAATGAGCAGTTCTTC
CASSTTGPTYNEQFF
>TRBD1|once|TRBV3-1/TRBV3-2|TRBJ2-3
TGTGCCAGCAGCGACAGGGGGGGAACAGATACGCAGTATTTT
CASSDRGGTDTQYF
>TRBD2|-|TRBV18|TRBJ2-1
TGTGCCAGCTCCGAGACTAGCGTGTACAATGAGCAGTTCTTC
CASSETSVYNEQFF
>-|-|TRBV12-5|TRBJ2-1
TGTGCTAGTGGGCCTCCTAGCGTTGGGGGCAATGAGCAGTTCTTC
CASGPPSVGGNEQFF
>TRBD2|-|TRBV19|TRBJ2-3
TGTGCCAGTAGTATGTTCCCTAGCGGGGGGGACACGCAGTATTTT
CASSMFPSGGDTQYF
>-|few|TRBV3-1/TRBV3-2|TRBJ2-3
TGTGCCAGCAGCCCAGGGGACCTTAGCACAGATACGCAGTATTTT
CASSPGDLSTDTQYF
>-|-|TRBV7-2|TRBJ1-3
TGTGCCAGCAGTCGCTCTACAGGGAAAAATGGAAACACCATATATTTT
CASSRSTGKNGNTIYF
>-|-|TRBV19|TRBJ1-5
TGTGCCAGTAGTATGGGGCAGGGAACGCAGCCCCAGCATTTT
CASSMGQGTQPQHF
>-|-|TRBV11-2|TRBJ2-5
TGTGCCAGCAGCTTAGATTCTAGCGTTAAAGAGACCCAGTACTTC
CASSLDSSVKETQYF
>TRBD1|-|TRBV19|TRBJ1-1
TGTGCCAGTAGTATTACAGGGGTGGGAACTGAAGCTTTCTTT
CASSITGVGTEAFF
>-|-|TRBV10-1|TRBJ1-1
TGCGCCAGCAGTGAGTATCATGGCAGGGGGAACACTGAAGCTTTCTTT
CASSEYHGRGNTEAFF
>-|-|TRBV30|TRBJ2-7
TGTGCCTGGAGTGACGGGACTTTCTACGAGCAGTACTTC
CAWSDGTFYEQYF
>TRBD1|-|TRBV27|TRBJ1-5
TGTGCCAGCAGTTTGGGGGACAGGAACAATCAGCCCCAGCATTTT
CASSLGDRNNQPQHF
>-|once|TRBV9|TRBJ2-7
TGTGCCAGCAGCCCGGAGGGGCAGCCTTACTACGAGCAGTACTTC
CASSPEGQPYYEQYF
>TRBD1|-|TRBV28|TRBJ2-5
TGTGCCAGCCGTACCTGGGGGACAGGGGGCGGAGAGACCCAGTACTTC
CASRTWGTGGGETQYF
>-|once|TRBV7-2|TRBJ1-2
TGTGCCAGCAGCCCTCAGGGGCGGTATGGCTACACCTTC
CASSPQGRYGYTF
>TRBD2|-|TRBV7-6|TRBJ2-3
TGTGCCAGCAGCTTAGCCGCTCTAGCGGGGGGTCTGGATACGCAGTATTTT
CASSLAALAGGLDTQYF
>TRBD1|-|TRBV2|TRBJ1-5
TGTGCCAGCAGTCCGGGACAGTTAAATCAGCCCCAGCATTTT
CASSPGQLNQPQHF
>-|-|TRBV30|TRBJ1-2
TGTGCCTGGAGTGCAGGGGTGGGCTACACCTTC
CAWSAGVGYTF
>TRBD1|-|TRBV7-9|TRBJ1-4
TGTGCCAGCAGCTTGGAACCGGGACAGGGCCGTGAAAAACTGTTTTTT
CASSLEPGQGREKLFF
>TRBD1|few|TRBV6-5|TRBJ1-2
TGTGCCGCCCGGACAGGGGCGCAGATGGGCTACACCTTC
CAARTGAQMGYTF
>TRBD1|-|TRBV5-1|TRBJ2-7
TGCGCCAGCAGCCGCGGACAGGGCACCTACGAGCAGTACTTC
CASSRGQGTYEQYF
>TRBD1|once|TRBV6-5|TRBJ1-5
TGTGCCAGCAGTCCCACAGGGGAGCAGCCCCAGCATTTT
CASSPTGEQPQHF